These 19 T cell receptor beta chains originate from one sample sequenced in a study of blood T cell repertoires in COVID-19. The method was immunoSEQ multiplex PCR; TCRdb's version includes in-frame clones alone and lacks a portion of them. The sample comprises 120,000 or so clones, 87% of which are singletons, and just under 30% rests with the top ten. What was sequenced was peripheral blood. Source of these receptors: a woman between 65 and 79 years old with acute or convalescent COVID-19.

The chain carries TRBV5-1 and TRBJ2-1; possible D gene TRBD1, 6 bases. The germline gives CDR1 SGHRS, CDR2 YFSETQ. The CDR3 totals 15 residues. V lost 3 bases to trimming and J lost 1 base, with 11 bases between them. The CDR3 reads CASSSQGASYNEQFF. The CDR3, as DNA: TGCGCCAGCAGCTCACAGGGAGCGTCCTACAATGAGCAGTTCTTC.

Here the CDR3 DNA reads TGTGCCAGCAGTGAGAGGCGAGACTCTGGAAACACCATATATTTT. Amino acid sequence: CASSERRDSGNTIYF. The chain uses TRBV6-6 and TRBJ1-3, with D hard to call. This CDR3 has 15 amino acids. V was cut by 5 bases and J by 0 bases, with 11 bases left in between. The germline CDR1 and CDR2 sequences are MNHNY and SVGAGI (reference sequence).

There are a few counts of this clone. The chain links TRBV2 to TRBJ2-3; 8 nucleotides line up with TRBD2. Germline-derived CDR1 and CDR2 are SNHLY and FYNNEI. This CDR3 region has 14 residues. V lost 6 bases, J lost 4 bases, and 6 bases stayed unmatched. Here the CDR3 reads CASRRTGGPDTQYF. The CDR3 DNA follows: TGTGCCAGCAGACGGACGGGGGGGCCAGATACGCAGTATTTT.

The V and J genes are TRBV30 and TRBJ1-2; D is uncertain. The CDR3 totals 13 residues. Germline values: CDR1 GTSNPN, CDR2 SVGIG (reference sequence). V lost 0 bases and J 5 bases, leaving 10 bases between the germline ends. The CDR3, as DNA: TGTGCCTGGAGTGTACCATCTATTTATGGCTACACCTTC. It translates to CAWSVPSIYGYTF.

J is TRBJ2-5 and V is TRBV3-1 (or the pseudogene TRBV3-2); D is possibly TRBD2 (5 bases). V was clipped by 6 bases and J by 4 bases, with 18 bases between them. This CDR3 region has 15 residues. CDR1 LGHDT and CDR2 YNNKEL come from the germline V gene (reference sequence). The CDR3 DNA sequence: TGTGCCAGCAGACTCCTAGCTAAGGGTATAGAGACCCAGTACTTC. Encoded protein: CASRLLAKGIETQYF.

The J gene is TRBJ1-4, the V gene TRBV27, with D unresolved. Trimming removed 2 bases at V and 8 bases at J, with 12 bases between. Per the germline V gene, CDR1 is MNHEY and CDR2 is SMNVEV (reference sequence). The CDR3 sequence is 14 residues long. CDR3 sequence (DNA): TGTGCCAGCAGTTTAAGGAGGGTTGGAGAAAAACTGTTTTTT. Translated, it gives CASSLRRVGEKLFF.

CDR3 DNA: TGTGCCACCAGTGAACATCACAGAAATGGCTACACCTTC. Translated, it gives CATSEHHRNGYTF. The genes are TRBV24-1 and TRBJ1-2, with D uncertain. V was pared by 4 bases and J by 6 bases, with 11 bases between. This CDR3 has 13 residues. Germline-derived CDR1 and CDR2 are KGHDR and SFDVKD.

The rearrangement joins TRBV7-3 to TRBJ2-1, with D perhaps TRBD2 (6 bases). The germline V and J ends were trimmed by 5 bases and 4 bases, with 18 bases remaining between them. Germline-derived CDR1 and CDR2 are SGHTA and FQGTGA. CDR3 length: 16 residues. The CDR3 loop is CASSIGPGDLYNEQFF. The CDR3 DNA sequence: TGTGCCAGCAGCATCGGACCTGGGGACTTATACAATGAGCAGTTCTTC.

The chain uses TRBV28 and TRBJ2-2; TRBD1 matches at 8 bases. V shed 7 bases, J shed 7 bases, and the junction held 8 bases outside the gene matches. The CDR3 runs to 14 residues. Germline V gives CDR1 MDHEN, CDR2 SYDVKM. CDR3 nucleotides: TGTGCCAGCATGTCAGGGGGCTTGGGCGGGGAGCTGTTTTTT. Protein product: CASMSGGLGGELFF.

The genes are TRBV28 and TRBJ1-5; D is ambiguous. Germline CDR1 reads MDHEN; CDR2 reads SYDVKM. Trimming left V 4 bases short and J 2 bases short, with 12 bases between. The CDR3 loop spans 15 amino acids. This CDR3 is CASSYISGGNQPQHF. The CDR3 bases are TGTGCCAGCAGTTACATTTCCGGGGGCAATCAGCCCCAGCATTTT.

V is TRBV7-3 and J is TRBJ1-2; maybe TRBD1 (6 bases). Germline loops: CDR1 SGHTA, CDR2 FQGTGA. The CDR3 totals 15 residues. V was clipped by 4 bases and J by 5 bases, with 17 bases between them. The CDR3 is CASSSSPGQFYGYTF. Written as DNA, the CDR3 is TGTGCCAGCAGCTCTTCCCCTGGACAGTTTTATGGCTACACCTTC.

The rearrangement joins TRBV5-5 to TRBJ2-5, with TRBD1 identical over 8 bases. CDR3 length equals 15 residues. V trimming: 4 bases; J trimming: 7 bases; junction bases outside the gene matches: 12. CDR1 and CDR2 (germline): SGHKS, YYEKEE (reference sequence). Here the CDR3 DNA reads TGTGCCAGCAGCCCAACCAGGCAACAGGGGGGGACCCAGTACTTC. It specifies CASSPTRQQGGTQYF.

The chain couples TRBV3-1 (or the pseudogene TRBV3-2) to TRBJ1-2; D gene unclear. Trimming shortened V by 2 bases and J by 3 bases, and 16 bases separated the two germline ends. Germline CDR1 reads LGHDT; CDR2 reads YNNKEL (reference sequence). This CDR3 has 16 amino acids. DNA of the CDR3: TGTGCCAGCAGCCAAATAGCGGCAGCTTCTTACTATGGCTACACCTTC. Residues: CASSQIAAASYYGYTF.

The genes are TRBV6-5 and TRBJ1-3, with 7 bases matching TRBD1. V shed 6 bases and J 8 bases; nucleotides not matched to a gene: 13. The length of the CDR3 is 15 residues. CDR1 is MNHEY, CDR2 SVGAGI, per germline. The CDR3 DNA reads TGTGCCAGCAGCCTTCCGACAGGGCTTGGGGACACCATATATTTT. The encoded protein is CASSLPTGLGDTIYF.

The V gene is TRBV28, the J gene TRBJ2-7; a possible D gene is TRBD1 (5 bases). CDR1 and CDR2 from the germline V gene are MDHEN and SYDVKM. V lost 3 bases and J 1 base, leaving 7 bases between the germline ends. The CDR3 totals 13 residues. CDR3 nucleotide sequence: TGTGCCAGCAGTTTCCCAGGGTCCTACGAGCAGTACTTC. Translated: CASSFPGSYEQYF.

V is TRBV5-5 and J is TRBJ1-2; 7 bases align to TRBD1. The length of the CDR3 is 13 residues. V was pared by 4 bases and J by 3 bases, with 3 bases of the junction left unmatched. Germline V gene lookup returns CDR1 SGHKS and CDR2 YYEKEE (reference sequence). The CDR3 nucleotides read TGTGCCAGCAGCCGACAGGGCTACTATGGCTACACCTTC. It translates to CASSRQGYYGYTF.

V and J are TRBV5-1 and TRBJ1-5, with TRBD1 matching 8 bases. CDR3 length: 15 residues. CDR1 and CDR2 from the germline V gene are SGHRS and YFSETQ. V gave up 4 bases and J gave up 2 bases; unmatched junction bases: 5. This chain's CDR3 is CASSLQGAGNQPQHF. The CDR3 coding sequence is TGCGCCAGCAGCCTCCAGGGGGCTGGCAATCAGCCCCAGCATTTT.

The rearrangement links TRBV27 to TRBJ1-5; a weak D match, TRBD1 (5 bases). Trimming took 4 bases from V and 7 from J, leaving 14 bases between them. This CDR3 is 14 amino acids long. Germline CDR1 and CDR2: MNHEY and SMNVEV (reference sequence). The CDR3 DNA sequence: TGTGCCAGCAGTTACAGGAGTAGTGGGCAGCCCCAGCATTTT. It specifies CASSYRSSGQPQHF.

Only one count was recorded for this clone. V gene TRBV19 combines with J gene TRBJ2-2; D unclear. In germline, CDR1 is LNHDA, CDR2 SQIVND (reference sequence). This CDR3 contains 14 residues. V was clipped by 8 bases and J by 6 bases, with 16 bases between them. In DNA, the CDR3 is TGTGCCAGTCACATACGGCTAGAAGCCGGGGAGCTGTTTTTT. It translates to CASHIRLEAGELFF.